These 8 T cell receptor beta chains were all obtained from the same sample, sequenced in a study of blood T cells in healthy people across ages. Through a sample-barcoded 5' primer and a J-beta primer mix, a second PCR was run for roughly 7 to 12 cycles. TCRdb processed the 5' RACE reads anew with MiXCR; each CDR3 protein has one entry. Of roughly 2 million distinct CDR3 sequences listed, roughly 52% are singletons. The sequenced sample consisted of blood. The origin of the receptors is a woman aged 40 to 50 in good health.

V gene TRBV2 combines with J gene TRBJ2-3; D may be TRBD2 (5 bases). Germline CDR1 and CDR2: SNHLY and FYNNEI. This CDR3 is built from 15 residues. V was pared by 7 bases and J by 2 bases, with 16 bases between. The CDR3: CASTSPERITDTQYF. The CDR3 region has the DNA TGTGCCAGCACCTCGCCCGAGCGGATCACAGATACGCAGTATTTT.

DNA of the CDR3: TGCAGCGCCGGCCGGGACGTACAAGAGACCCAGTACTTC. Translating it yields CSAGRDVQETQYF. V and J are TRBV20-1 and TRBJ2-5; D could derive from TRBD1 or TRBD2 (5 bases each). CDR1 and CDR2 (germline): DFQATT, SNEGSKA (reference sequence). The CDR3 totals 13 residues.

This rearrangement joins TRBV25-1 to TRBJ2-7; maybe TRBD1 (5 bases). V was clipped by 2 bases and J by 2 bases, with 7 bases between them. Per germline, CDR1 MGHDK and CDR2 SYGVNS. The CDR3 has 13 amino acids. The CDR3 sequence is CASSENRPYEQYF. The CDR3 DNA reads TGTGCCAGCAGTGAAAACAGGCCCTACGAGCAGTACTTC.

V gene TRBV20-1 combines with J gene TRBJ2-3; a weak D match, TRBD2 (7 bases). The V end was cut by 6 bases, the J end by 8 bases, with 21 bases between. The CDR3 runs to 14 residues. Germline values: CDR1 DFQATT, CDR2 SNEGSKA (reference sequence). CDR3 sequence reads: CSARGPGGLGTQYF. DNA of the CDR3: TGCAGTGCGCGGGGGCCCGGGGGTTTAGGTACGCAGTATTTT.

This clonotype showed up just once. A read error may produce the germline difference seen at one junction end. The V call is TRBV7-9, the J call TRBJ2-7, with 9 bases that match TRBD1. The length of the CDR3 is 16 residues. Per the germline V gene, CDR1 is SEHNR and CDR2 is FQNEAQ (reference sequence). The CDR3 loop reads CAGSAQDRGFPYEQYF. In DNA form, the CDR3 reads TGTGCCGGCAGCGCCCAAGACAGGGGGTTTCCCTACGAGCAGTACTTC.

Comments on this clonotype: One end of the junction varies from germline; a read error may be responsible. The V gene is TRBV7-2, the J gene TRBJ2-4, with a weak D call TRBD2 (6 bases). Judging by the DNA end, TRBJ2-7 fits better; the J call may be wrong. From germline, CDR1 is SGHTA and CDR2 FQGNSA. This CDR3 is built from 15 residues. The CDR3 bases are TGTGCCAGTAGCTTAGCGCCCGGAGGGGCCTACGAGCAGTACTTC. It yields the protein CASSLAPGGAYEQYF.

V gene TRBV12-3 or TRBV12-4 combines with J gene TRBJ2-3; D possibly uses TRBD1 or TRBD2 (5 bases each). V was shortened by 5 bases and J by 6 bases, with 15 bases between the two germline ends. This CDR3 comprises 14 residues. The CDR3 loop reads CASSLGLNRDTQYF. The DNA of the CDR3 is TGTGCCAGCAGTCTCGGACTGAACAGGGATACGCAGTATTTT.

This clonotype was seen more than once but under ten times. The chain has TRBV2 and TRBJ2-4, with D perhaps matching TRBD1 (5 bases). The end of the DNA is better explained by TRBJ2-7, so the J call may be wrong. CDR1 and CDR2 (germline): SNHLY, FYNNEI. This CDR3 comprises 14 residues. CDR3 amino acids: CASSERQGPYEQYF. In nucleotides, the CDR3 is TGTGCCAGCAGTGAACGGCAGGGTCCCTACGAGCAGTACTTC.